The TCR beta chain described here comes from a study of blood T cell repertoires in COVID-19. TCRdb's table, derived via immunoSEQ multiplex PCR, lists solely in-frame clones and lacks some. Of 70,000 to 100,000 clones listed, around nine tenths were seen once; the top ten hold approximately 16%. The germline V gene has CDR1 MNHEY and CDR2 SMNVEV (reference sequence). Between the trimmed V and J ends, which lost 2 bases and 3 bases, there was a span of 16 bases. The CDR3 covers 16 residues. The TCR sequence derives from a woman in her sixties with COVID-19, enrolled during active disease. The rearrangement uses TRBV27 and TRBJ1-2; D remains ambiguous. The sample consisted of peripheral blood. CDR3 region: CASSLRWGGLDYGYTF. CDR3 nucleotides: TGTGCCAGCAGTTTAAGGTGGGGAGGTTTGGACTATGGCTACACCTTC.